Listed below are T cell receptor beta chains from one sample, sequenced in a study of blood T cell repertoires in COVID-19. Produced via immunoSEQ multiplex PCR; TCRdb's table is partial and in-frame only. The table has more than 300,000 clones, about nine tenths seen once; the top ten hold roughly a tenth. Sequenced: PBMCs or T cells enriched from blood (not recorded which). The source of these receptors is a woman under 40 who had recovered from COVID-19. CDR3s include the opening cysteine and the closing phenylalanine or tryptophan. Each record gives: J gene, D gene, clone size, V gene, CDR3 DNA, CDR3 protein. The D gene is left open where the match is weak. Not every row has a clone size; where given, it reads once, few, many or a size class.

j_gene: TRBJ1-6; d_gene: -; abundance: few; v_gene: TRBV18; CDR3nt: TGTGCCAGCTCACCAGGGCGCAATTCACCCCTCCACTTT; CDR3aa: CASSPGRNSPLHF
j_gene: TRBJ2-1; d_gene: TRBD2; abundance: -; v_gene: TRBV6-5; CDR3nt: TGTGCCAGCAGTTACTCAGCGGGAGGAATCGGCAATGAGCAGTTCTTC; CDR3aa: CASSYSAGGIGNEQFF
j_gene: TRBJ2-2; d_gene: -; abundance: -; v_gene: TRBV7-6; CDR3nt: TGTGCCAGCAGCTTCTCTGCGGAAAAGAACACCGGGGAGCTGTTTTTT; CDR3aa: CASSFSAEKNTGELFF
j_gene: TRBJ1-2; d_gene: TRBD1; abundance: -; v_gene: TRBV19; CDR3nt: TGTGCCAGTAGTATGAGGACAGGGAAGAATTTCTATGGCTACACCTTC; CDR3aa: CASSMRTGKNFYGYTF
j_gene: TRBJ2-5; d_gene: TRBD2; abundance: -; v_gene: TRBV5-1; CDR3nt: TGCGCCAGCAGCTTAGCGGGAGGGCAAGAGACCCAGTACTTC; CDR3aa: CASSLAGGQETQYF
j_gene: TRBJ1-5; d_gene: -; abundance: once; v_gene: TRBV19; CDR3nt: TGTGCCAGTAGAGATGAAGCGAGCAATCAGCCCCAGCATTTT; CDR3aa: CASRDEASNQPQHF
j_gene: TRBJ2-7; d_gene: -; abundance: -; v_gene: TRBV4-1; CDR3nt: TGCGCCAGCAGCCAGGAGGAGTCCAATCTCGAGCAGTACTTC; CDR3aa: CASSQEESNLEQYF
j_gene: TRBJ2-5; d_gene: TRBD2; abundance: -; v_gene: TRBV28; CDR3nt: TGTGCCAGCAGTTTTACTAGCGGGAGACCTGAGACCCAGTACTTC; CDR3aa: CASSFTSGRPETQYF
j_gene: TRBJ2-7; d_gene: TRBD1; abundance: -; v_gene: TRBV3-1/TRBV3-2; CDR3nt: TGTGCCAGCAGCCAACTTATGACAGGGGCCCACGAGCAGTACTTC; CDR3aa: CASSQLMTGAHEQYF
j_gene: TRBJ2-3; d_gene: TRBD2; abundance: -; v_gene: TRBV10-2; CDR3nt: TGCGCCACCAGCCCGGGACTAGCGGGAGCAGATACGCAGTATTTT; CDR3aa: CATSPGLAGADTQYF
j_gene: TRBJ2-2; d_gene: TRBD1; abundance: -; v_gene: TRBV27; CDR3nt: TGTGCCAGCAGTTTAGGAAAGGGGGCGGTATTACCGTACGCCGGGGAGCTGTTTTTT; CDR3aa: CASSLGKGAVLPYAGELFF
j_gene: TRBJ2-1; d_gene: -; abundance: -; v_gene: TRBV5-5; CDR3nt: TGTGCCAGCAGCTTAATCCCCAAATCGCGTGAGCAGTTCTTC; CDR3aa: CASSLIPKSREQFF
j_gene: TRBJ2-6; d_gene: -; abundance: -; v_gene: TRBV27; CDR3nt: TGTGCCAGCAGTACTTCAGGCTCTGGGGCCAACGTCCTGACTTTC; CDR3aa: CASSTSGSGANVLTF
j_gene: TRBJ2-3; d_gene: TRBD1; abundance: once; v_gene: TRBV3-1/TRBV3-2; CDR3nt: TGTGCCAGCAGCCCGAGAACAGGGGGCGCAGATACGCAGTATTTT; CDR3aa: CASSPRTGGADTQYF
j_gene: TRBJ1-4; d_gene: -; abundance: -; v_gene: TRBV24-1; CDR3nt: TGTGCCACCAGTGCCTCCGATCGGGAAAAACTGTTTTTT; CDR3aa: CATSASDREKLFF
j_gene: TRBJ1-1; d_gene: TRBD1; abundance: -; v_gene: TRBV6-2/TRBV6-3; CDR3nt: TGTGCCAGCAGCCTGACAGGGTTTGGAGACACTGAAGCTTTCTTT; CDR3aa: CASSLTGFGDTEAFF
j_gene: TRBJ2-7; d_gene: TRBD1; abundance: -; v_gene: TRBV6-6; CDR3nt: TGTGCCAGCAGTTACGCTCCGGGACAGTTCTACGAGCAGTACTTC; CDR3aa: CASSYAPGQFYEQYF
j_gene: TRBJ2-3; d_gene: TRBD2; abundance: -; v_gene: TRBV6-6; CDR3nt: TGTGCCAGCAGTCCCCGGACTAGCGGGAGAACTTCAGATACGCAGTATTTT; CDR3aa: CASSPRTSGRTSDTQYF
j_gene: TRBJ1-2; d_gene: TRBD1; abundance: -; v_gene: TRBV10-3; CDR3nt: TGTGCCATCAGTGACCCGCTCCGGGACAGGCGAAAAGTTAACTATGGCTACACCTTC; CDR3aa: CAISDPLRDRRKVNYGYTF
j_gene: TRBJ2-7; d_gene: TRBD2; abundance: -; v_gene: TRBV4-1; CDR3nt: TGCGCCAGCAGCCAACCCTTGCAGGGATCGGGGGGGCGGCAGTACTTC; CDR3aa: CASSQPLQGSGGRQYF
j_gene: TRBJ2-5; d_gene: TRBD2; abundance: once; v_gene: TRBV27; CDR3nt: TGTGCCAGCAGTCCCCAACTAGCGGAGGGAGGGGAGACCCAGTACTTC; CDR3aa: CASSPQLAEGGETQYF
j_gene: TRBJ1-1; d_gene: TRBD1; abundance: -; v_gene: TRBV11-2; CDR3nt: TGTGCCAGCAGCTTAATAGGGGACAGAGATGAAGCTTTCTTT; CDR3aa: CASSLIGDRDEAFF
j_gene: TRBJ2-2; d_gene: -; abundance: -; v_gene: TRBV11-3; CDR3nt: TGTGCCAGCAGTCCAGGGGCTACCGGGGAGCTGTTTTTT; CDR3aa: CASSPGATGELFF
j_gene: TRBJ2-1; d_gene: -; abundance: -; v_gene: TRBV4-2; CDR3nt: TGTGCCAGCAGCCAATATATAGCGGAGGGGACTTACAATGAGCAGTTCTTC; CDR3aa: CASSQYIAEGTYNEQFF
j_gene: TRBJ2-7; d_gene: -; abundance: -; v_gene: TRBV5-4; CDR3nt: TGTGCCAGCAGCCATCGACTCACGAGTAGCTACGAGCAGTACTTC; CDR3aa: CASSHRLTSSYEQYF
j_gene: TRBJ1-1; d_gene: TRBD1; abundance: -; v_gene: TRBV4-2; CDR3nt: TGTGCCAGCAGCCACAGACAGGGTGAGAACACTGAAGCTTTCTTT; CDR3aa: CASSHRQGENTEAFF
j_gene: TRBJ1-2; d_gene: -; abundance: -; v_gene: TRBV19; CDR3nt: TGTGCCAGTAGTATAAGGGCGGACTACTTCGGCTACACCTTC; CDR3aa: CASSIRADYFGYTF